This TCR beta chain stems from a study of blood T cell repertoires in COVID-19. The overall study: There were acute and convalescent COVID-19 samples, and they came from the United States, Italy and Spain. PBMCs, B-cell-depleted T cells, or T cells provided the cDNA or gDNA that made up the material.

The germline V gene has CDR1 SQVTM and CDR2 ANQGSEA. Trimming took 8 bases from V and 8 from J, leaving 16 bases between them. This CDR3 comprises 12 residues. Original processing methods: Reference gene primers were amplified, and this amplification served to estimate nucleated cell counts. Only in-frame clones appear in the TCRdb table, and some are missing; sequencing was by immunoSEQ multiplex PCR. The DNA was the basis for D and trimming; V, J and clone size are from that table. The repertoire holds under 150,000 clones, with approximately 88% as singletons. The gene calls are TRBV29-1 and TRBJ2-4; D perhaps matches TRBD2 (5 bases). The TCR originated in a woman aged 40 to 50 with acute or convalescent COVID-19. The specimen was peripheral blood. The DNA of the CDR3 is TGCAGCATGACCGGGGTCCTAGACATTCAGTACTTC. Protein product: CSMTGVLDIQYF.